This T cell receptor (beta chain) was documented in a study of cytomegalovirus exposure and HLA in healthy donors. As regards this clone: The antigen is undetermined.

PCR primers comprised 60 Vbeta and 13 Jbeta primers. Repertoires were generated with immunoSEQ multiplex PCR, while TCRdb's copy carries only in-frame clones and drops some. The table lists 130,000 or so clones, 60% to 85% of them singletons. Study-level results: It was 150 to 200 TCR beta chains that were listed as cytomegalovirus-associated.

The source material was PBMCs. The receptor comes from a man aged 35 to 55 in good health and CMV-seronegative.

This chain's CDR3 is CASSVAGGRSNEQFF. In nucleotides, the CDR3 is TGTGCCAGCAGCGTAGCCGGGGGGAGGAGCAATGAGCAGTTCTTC. This chain joins TRBV9 and TRBJ2-1, with 7 bases fitting TRBD2. The CDR3 sequence is 15 residues long. V dropped 0 bases and J dropped 6; count of bases not matched to a gene: 6. CDR1 and CDR2 (germline): SGDLS, YYNGEE.